Shown below are 8 T cell receptor beta chains from a single sample sequenced in a study of T cell repertoires in cytomegalovirus infection. Each CDR3 protein gets one entry after TCRdb re-called the reads with MiXCR. The sample gives about 180,000 distinct CDR3 sequences, approximately 15% of which show up once; 20% to 30% is in the top ten. Sequencing used PBMCs. The receptor set was obtained from a human donor in good health (CMV status not recorded). Some clones in this sample may be carry-over from other donors' samples.

The rearrangement uses TRBV27 and TRBJ2-3, with a possible D match to TRBD2 (5 bases). The length of the CDR3 is 13 residues. The germline gives CDR1 MNHEY, CDR2 SMNVEV (reference sequence). V was clipped by 9 bases and J by 0 bases, with 10 bases between them. In nucleotides, the CDR3 is TGTGCCAGTCAGGACTCTAGCACAGATACGCAGTATTTT. This encodes CASQDSSTDTQYF.

There are many counts of this clonotype. DNA for the CDR3: TGTGCCAGCAGCTTAAACAGGGGGAACCCCTACGAGCAGTACTTC. Translation gives CASSLNRGNPYEQYF. The chain links TRBV7-6 to TRBJ2-7; TRBD1 matches at 8 bases. The CDR3 runs to 15 residues. V lost 2 bases to trimming and J lost 2 bases; unmatched junction nucleotides: 5. The germline V gene encodes CDR1 SGHVS and CDR2 FNYEAQ.

This clonotype occurred many times. J is TRBJ2-7 and V is TRBV7-9; D gene uncertain. Trimming took off 2 bases at V and 1 base at J, with 6 bases between the two ends. Germline CDR1 is SEHNR and CDR2 is FQNEAQ (reference sequence). The CDR3 runs 13 residues. Here the CDR3 reads CASSLPQSYEQYF. The DNA for the CDR3 is TGTGCCAGCAGCTTACCGCAATCCTACGAGCAGTACTTC.

This chain connects TRBV29-1 to TRBJ2-1; 7 bases align to TRBD1. The CDR3 is 13 residues long. The germline CDR1 and CDR2 sequences are SQVTM and ANQGSEA. Trimming cost V 7 bases and J 12 bases; bases outside gene matches: 15. The CDR3: CSARTGRDLGQFF. For the CDR3, the DNA is TGCAGCGCCCGGACAGGCCGGGACCTTGGGCAGTTCTTC.

This clonotype is deemed medium-sized. This chain connects TRBV7-2 to TRBJ1-6, with D perhaps TRBD1 (5 bases). V was pared by 5 bases and J by 7 bases, with 15 bases between. From germline, CDR1 is SGHTA and CDR2 FQGNSA. This CDR3 contains 15 residues. DNA for the CDR3: TGTGCCAGCAGCACTAGCGGGGGGGGAAATTCACCCCTCCACTTT. This translates into CASSTSGGGNSPLHF.

The CDR3 loop is CASSLIGQGTFYEQYF. CDR3 bases: TGTGCCAGCAGTTTAATAGGACAGGGGACTTTCTACGAGCAGTACTTC. The chain uses TRBV27 and TRBJ2-7; 9 bases are shared with TRBD1. CDR3 length equals 16 residues. Germline CDR1 MNHEY, CDR2 SMNVEV (reference sequence). Trimming at V came to 2 bases and at J to 3 bases, leaving 8 bases not matched to a gene.

This clonotype was seen repeatedly, ten times or more. This chain joins TRBV7-9 and TRBJ1-2; TRBD1 might be the D (6 bases). The V end lost 2 bases, the J end lost 6 bases, and 13 bases lay between the germline ends. Germline loops: CDR1 SEHNR, CDR2 FQNEAQ (reference sequence). The CDR3 spans 14 residues. The CDR3 bases are TGTGCCAGCAGCTTAACCACAGGGCGTGATGGCTACACCTTC. Protein: CASSLTTGRDGYTF.

The V and J genes are TRBV28 and TRBJ1-5; TRBD1 agrees at 10 bases. The V segment lost 8 bases and the J segment 7 bases; nucleotides outside the gene matches: 5. The V gene's germline CDR1 is MDHEN and CDR2 SYDVKM. This CDR3 comprises 13 residues. CDR3 sequence: CASSGDRGQPQHF. In nucleotides, the CDR3 is TGTGCCAGCTCAGGGGACAGGGGCCAGCCCCAGCATTTT.